This T cell receptor beta chain was identified during a study of healthy donors' naive CD4 and CD8 T cells. About the study: Donors, half of them female, were 20-25, 40-50 or 60-70 years old.

Whole-study results and caveats: Positive CDR3 charge linked to CD4+ cells, negative to CD8+ cells.

Naive CD4+ cells were sorted as CD4+CD8-CD45RO-CD45RA+; naive CD8+ as CD8+CD4-CD45RA+CD27bright. Starting from 500 ng of total RNA, TCR libraries were made with linear amplification. MiXCR was run by TCRdb on the reads, yielding one entry per CDR3 protein. The sample records approximately 180,000 distinct CDR3 sequences, about 74% being singletons. To note about this clonotype: Antigen specificity is unknown.

The germline gives CDR1 SQVTM, CDR2 ANQGSEA. The CDR3 has 17 residues. V was clipped by 6 bases and J by 0 bases, with 18 bases between them. The chain carries TRBV29-1 and TRBJ2-6; perhaps TRBD2 as D (6 bases). Sequencing was carried out using naive CD4+ and CD8+ T cells sorted from blood, pooled from several donors. The source is a pool of human donors in good health; the sample pools cells from several healthy donors. The chain's CDR3 is CSVGPGLHSSGANVLTF. The CDR3 DNA sequence: TGCAGCGTGGGCCCGGGACTGCATAGCTCTGGGGCCAACGTCCTGACTTTC.